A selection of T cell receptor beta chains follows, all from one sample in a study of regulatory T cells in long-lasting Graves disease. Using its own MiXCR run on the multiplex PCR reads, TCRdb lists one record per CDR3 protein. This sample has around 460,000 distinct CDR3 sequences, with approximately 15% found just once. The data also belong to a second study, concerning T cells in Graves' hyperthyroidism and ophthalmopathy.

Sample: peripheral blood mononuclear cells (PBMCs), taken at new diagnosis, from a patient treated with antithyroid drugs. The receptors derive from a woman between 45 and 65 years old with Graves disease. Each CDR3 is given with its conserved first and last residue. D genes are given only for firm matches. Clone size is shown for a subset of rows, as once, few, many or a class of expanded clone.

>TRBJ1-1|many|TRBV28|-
TGTGCCAGCAGTTCCCGAGGGGGGGCAGGGTCCGAAGCTTTCTTT
CASSSRGGAGSEAFF
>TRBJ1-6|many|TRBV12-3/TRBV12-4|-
TGTGCCAGCAGCGGACAGACGAATTCACCCCTCCACTTT
CASSGQTNSPLHF
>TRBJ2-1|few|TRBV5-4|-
TGTGCCAGCAGCCACCGGGACTCCAATGAGCAGTTCTTC
CASSHRDSNEQFF
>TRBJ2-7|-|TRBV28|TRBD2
TGTGCCAGCAGCCCGGGAGGGATACTAAACGAGCAGTACTTC
CASSPGGILNEQYF
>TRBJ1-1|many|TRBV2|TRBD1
TGTGCCAGCACGGCAGGGGGCTATCACACTGAAGCTTTCTTT
CASTAGGYHTEAFF
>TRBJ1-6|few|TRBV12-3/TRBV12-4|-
TGTGCCAGCAGTTTAGTACAGAGAGATTCACCCCTCCACTTT
CASSLVQRDSPLHF
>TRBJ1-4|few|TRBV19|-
TGTGCCAGTAGTATCGCCACGGCCAGGGAAAAACTGTTTTTT
CASSIATAREKLFF
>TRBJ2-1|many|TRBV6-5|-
TGTGCCAGCAGTTTTCTCGGGAGCTCCTACAATGAGCAGTTCTTC
CASSFLGSSYNEQFF
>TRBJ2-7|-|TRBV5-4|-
TGTGCCAGCAGCTTGGTCCCGGGGGGCGGCTCCTACGAGCAGTACTTC
CASSLVPGGGSYEQYF
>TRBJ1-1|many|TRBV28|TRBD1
TGTGCCAGCACCAGGGGGCTGCGAACTGAAGCTTTCTTT
CASTRGLRTEAFF
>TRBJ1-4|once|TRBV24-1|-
TGTGCCACCAGTGATTCCCCGCCGGATGAAAAACTGTCTTTT
CATSDSPPDEKLSF
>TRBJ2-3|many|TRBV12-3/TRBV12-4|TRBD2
TGTGCCAGCAGTTCACCGGGACTAGCGGGAGTCGGTAGCACAGATACGCAGTATTTT
CASSSPGLAGVGSTDTQYF
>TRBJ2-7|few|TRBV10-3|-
TGTGCCATCACCGGGACACACCTCATCGAGCAGTACTTC
CAITGTHLIEQYF
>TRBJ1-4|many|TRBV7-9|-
TGTGCCAGCAGCTCCCCGCGGGGTAATGAAAAACTGTTTTTT
CASSSPRGNEKLFF
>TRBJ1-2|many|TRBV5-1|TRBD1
TGCGCCAGCAGCCCTGACAGGGGGGAGAGGGATGGCTACACCTTC
CASSPDRGERDGYTF
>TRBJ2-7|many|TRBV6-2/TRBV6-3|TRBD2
TGTGCCAGCAGTGGGGGACTAGCGGATTACTACGAGCAGTACTTC
CASSGGLADYYEQYF
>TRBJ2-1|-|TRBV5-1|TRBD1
TGCGCCAGCAGCTTTGGGGGACAGGGATCAGGTGAGCAGTTCTTC
CASSFGGQGSGEQFF
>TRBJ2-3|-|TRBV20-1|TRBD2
TGCAGTGCGCTAGCGGGAGCCCCCCCCCTGTATTTT
CSALAGAPPLYF
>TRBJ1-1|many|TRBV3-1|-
TGTGCCAGCAGCCAAAGGGACAAGAACACTGAAGCTTTCTTT
CASSQRDKNTEAFF
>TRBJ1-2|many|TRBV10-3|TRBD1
TGTGCCATCAGTGAGTCGGAAAGGGGGCATGGTAGCTATGGCTACACCTTC
CAISESERGHGSYGYTF
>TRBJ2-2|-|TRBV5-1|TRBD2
TGCGCCAGCAGCTTGGAAACGGGACTAGCGGGACCCAATATGATCACCGGGGAGCTGTTTTTT
CASSLETGLAGPNMITGELFF
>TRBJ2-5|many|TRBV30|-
TGTGCCTGGAGTGTGGTCGGGGAGACCCAGTACTTC
CAWSVVGETQYF
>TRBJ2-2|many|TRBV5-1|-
TGCGCCAGCAGCGTCCAAGCTGGAGCCGGGGAGCTGTTTTTT
CASSVQAGAGELFF
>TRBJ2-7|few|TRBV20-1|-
TGCAGTGCTAGAGCTTTCGGACAGCCCGATGACTTCTACGAGCAGTACTTC
CSARAFGQPDDFYEQYF
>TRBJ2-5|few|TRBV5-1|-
TGCGCCAGCAGCACAGACGTTGGGGGGGAGACCCAGTACTTC
CASSTDVGGETQYF
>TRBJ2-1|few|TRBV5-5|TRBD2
TGTGCCAGCAGCTTGGGGTGGACTAGCGGGAGGCCGAATGAGCAGTTCTTC
CASSLGWTSGRPNEQFF
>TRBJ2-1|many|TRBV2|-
TGTGCCAGCAGTGTTGAGAGGGACGGTGAGCAGTTCTTC
CASSVERDGEQFF
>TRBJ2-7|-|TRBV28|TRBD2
TGTGCCAGCAGCAATGCCGGGACTAGTCGTTACGAGCAGTACTTC
CASSNAGTSRYEQYF
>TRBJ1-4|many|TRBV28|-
TGTGCCAGCAGTTTAGCGACCCTTGCAACTAATGAAAAACTGTTTTTT
CASSLATLATNEKLFF
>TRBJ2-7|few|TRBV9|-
TGTGCCAGCAGCCCCTCCCCAGTGGAATCCTACGAGCAGTACTTC
CASSPSPVESYEQYF
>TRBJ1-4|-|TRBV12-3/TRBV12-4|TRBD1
TGTGCCAGCAGCCCAGCAGTGGACAGGGGTAGTGAAAAACTGTTTTTT
CASSPAVDRGSEKLFF
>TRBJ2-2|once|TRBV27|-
TGTGCCAGCAGTTACTATTGGGGCACCGGGGAGCTGTTTTTT
CASSYYWGTGELFF
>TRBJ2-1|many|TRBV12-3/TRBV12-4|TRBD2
TGTGCCAGCAGAGCTACTAGCGGTGCCTACAATGAGCAGTTCTTC
CASRATSGAYNEQFF
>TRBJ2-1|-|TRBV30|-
TGTGCCTGGACCAGCCCTATCGGGCACAATGAGCAGTTCTTC
CAWTSPIGHNEQFF
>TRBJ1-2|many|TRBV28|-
TGTGCCAGCAGGGTCGGACTCCTAGCTAACTATGGCTACACCTTC
CASRVGLLANYGYTF
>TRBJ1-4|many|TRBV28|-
TGTGCCAGCAGTTCGGGGGCGACTAATGAAAAACTGTTTTTT
CASSSGATNEKLFF
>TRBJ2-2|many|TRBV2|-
TGTGCCAGCAGTGAATCCGGGAGAACCGGGGAGCTGTTTTTT
CASSESGRTGELFF
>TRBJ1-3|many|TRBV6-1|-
TGTGCCAGCAGTGACGGTCGGTCTGGAAACACCATATATTTT
CASSDGRSGNTIYF